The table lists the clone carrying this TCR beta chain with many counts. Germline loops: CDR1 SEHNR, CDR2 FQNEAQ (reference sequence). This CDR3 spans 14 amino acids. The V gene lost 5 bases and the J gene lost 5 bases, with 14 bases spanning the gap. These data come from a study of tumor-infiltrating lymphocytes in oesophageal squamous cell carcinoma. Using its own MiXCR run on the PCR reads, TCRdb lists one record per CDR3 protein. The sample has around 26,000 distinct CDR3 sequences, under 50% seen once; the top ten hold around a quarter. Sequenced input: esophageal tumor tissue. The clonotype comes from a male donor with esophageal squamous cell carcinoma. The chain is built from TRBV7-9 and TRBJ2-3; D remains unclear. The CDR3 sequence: CASSPPRALDTQYF. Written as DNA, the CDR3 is TGTGCCAGCAGCCCCCCCAGAGCTTTAGATACGCAGTATTTT.